A single sample gave rise to the 8 T cell receptor beta chains below, sequenced in a study of cytomegalovirus exposure and HLA in healthy donors. The PCR had 60 Vbeta and 13 Jbeta primers. The method was immunoSEQ multiplex PCR; TCRdb's version includes in-frame clones alone and lacks a portion of them. The data show approximately 200,000 clones, almost 85% seen once. The material sequenced was PBMCs. Every receptor here comes from a woman aged 45 to 65 in good health and CMV-seronegative.

This chain joins TRBV18 and TRBJ1-1; TRBD1 matches 8 bases. Germline-derived CDR1 and CDR2 are KGHSH and LQKENI. CDR3 size: 13 residues. The junction had 2 bases not matched to a gene; V was cut back by 5 bases and J by 3 bases. The CDR3 sequence: CASSADRDTEAFF. The CDR3 DNA follows: TGTGCCAGCTCAGCGGACAGGGACACTGAAGCTTTCTTT.

The chain couples TRBV7-3 to TRBJ2-5, with 11 bases fitting TRBD2. Trimming at V came to 5 bases and at J to 2 bases, leaving 4 bases not matched to a gene. The CDR3 loop spans 15 amino acids. CDR1 is SGHTA, CDR2 FQGTGA, per germline. The CDR3 DNA sequence: TGTGCCAGCAGCCCCATAGCGGGGGGGCAAGAGACCCAGTACTTC. Translating it yields CASSPIAGGQETQYF.

This chain joins TRBV27 and TRBJ2-2; 8 nucleotides agree with TRBD1. CDR1 and CDR2 from the germline V gene are MNHEY and SMNVEV (reference sequence). The CDR3 is 20 amino acids. The V and J ends lost 2 bases and 7 bases, in that order; junction bases with no gene match: 21. The DNA of the CDR3 is TGTGCCAGCAGTTTAAGGCCCCCCGGGACAGGTGGTAAGAGTGACGGGGAGCTGTTTTTT. Amino acid sequence: CASSLRPPGTGGKSDGELFF.

This chain connects TRBV28 to TRBJ2-7; a weak D match, TRBD2 (5 bases). The CDR3 consists of 13 residues. V dropped 10 bases and J dropped 5 bases, with 18 bases sitting between them. Germline CDR1 reads MDHEN; CDR2 reads SYDVKM. CDR3 coding DNA: TGTGCCACCCGGAGGACTCTCGTCCACGAGCAGTACTTC. It yields the protein CATRRTLVHEQYF. Filled out from reference TRBV28 and TRBJ2-7, the complete variable domain reads DVKVTQSSRYLVKRTGEKVFLECVQDMDHENMFWYRQDPGLGLRLIYFSYDVKMKEKGDIPEGYSVSREKKERFSLILESASTNQTSMYLCATRRTLVHEQYFGPGTRLTVT.

The chain links TRBV18 to TRBJ1-4; D uncertain. Germline CDR1 and CDR2: KGHSH and LQKENI. Trimming removed 3 bases at V and 7 bases at J, with 12 bases between. The CDR3 extends over 14 amino acids. The CDR3 sequence: CASSPGSRSEKLFF. CDR3 nucleotides: TGTGCCAGCTCACCCGGGAGTAGGAGTGAAAAACTGTTTTTT.

CDR3 sequence: CASSFNRGWKYGYTF. Here the CDR3 DNA reads TGTGCCAGCAGTTTCAACAGGGGGTGGAAATATGGCTACACCTTC. The rearrangement links TRBV6-5 to TRBJ1-2, with TRBD1 matching over 8 bases. There are 15 residues in the CDR3. Unmatched junction bases numbered 9, after V lost 4 bases and J lost 5 bases. Germline CDR1 MNHEY, CDR2 SVGAGI.

The chain has TRBV25-1 and TRBJ1-6, with TRBD1 identical over 11 bases. This CDR3 comprises 15 residues. Germline V CDR1 and CDR2: MGHDK, SYGVNS. J was trimmed by 9 bases and V by 4 bases; bases with no gene match: 5. The CDR3 loop reads CASSVPGTGGSPLHF. The CDR3 bases are TGTGCCAGCAGTGTCCCCGGGACAGGGGGTTCACCCCTCCACTTT.

CDR3 nucleotides: TGTGCCAGTAGTATTTACCGACAGGGCAGCTATGGCTACACCTTC. This encodes CASSIYRQGSYGYTF. This chain links TRBV19 with TRBJ1-2; 7 nucleotides line up with TRBD1. V shed 3 bases and J 4 bases; nucleotides not matched to a gene: 8. This CDR3 is built from 15 residues. Germline lookup yields CDR1 LNHDA and CDR2 SQIVND (reference sequence).